Shown below are 27 T cell receptor beta chains from a single sample sequenced in a study of T cell clonotyping in hematopoietic cell transplantation. Here immunoSEQ multiplex PCR was the method, and the copy in TCRdb shows in-frame clones only, minus some. The sample lists fewer than 45,000 clones; approximately 88% were seen once. Sequences were obtained from peripheral blood mononuclear cells. The receptor set was obtained from a woman aged 40 to 50 in good health. Some clones in this sample may be carry-over from other donors' samples.

J is TRBJ2-7 and V is TRBV5-1; D might be TRBD1 or TRBD2, each matching 5 bases. V was trimmed by 4 bases and J by 2 bases, leaving 13 bases between them. CDR3 length equals 14 residues. The V gene's germline CDR1 is SGHRS and CDR2 YFSETQ. The CDR3 region is CASSPGAGTYEQYF. The CDR3 bases are TGCGCCAGCAGCCCCGGGGCAGGGACCTACGAGCAGTACTTC.

J is TRBJ1-2 and V is TRBV7-2; D unresolved. CDR1 and CDR2 (germline): SGHTA, FQGNSA. The CDR3 has 13 residues. Trimming stripped 1 base from V and 2 bases from J, with 5 bases between. The CDR3 region is CASSLVGNYGYTF. CDR3 nucleotide sequence: TGTGCCAGCAGCTTAGTGGGGAACTATGGCTACACCTTC.

J is TRBJ2-1 and V is TRBV4-1; possible D gene TRBD2, 5 bases. There are 16 residues in the CDR3. V lost 4 bases, J lost 0 bases, and 13 bases lay in between. The germline CDR1 and CDR2 sequences are MGHRA and YSYEKL. CDR3 coding DNA: TGCGCCAGCAGCCTACCACCCGGGAACTCCTACAATGAGCAGTTCTTC. This sequence encodes CASSLPPGNSYNEQFF.

The V gene is TRBV19, the J gene TRBJ1-2; D is uncertain. Trimming took 3 bases from V and 5 from J, leaving 13 bases between them. CDR3 length: 14 amino acids. Germline CDR1 is LNHDA and CDR2 is SQIVND (reference sequence). CDR3 DNA sequence: TGTGCCAGTAGTATCGAAGCGGAGCAATATGGCTACACCTTC. As protein: CASSIEAEQYGYTF.

The chain recombines TRBV28 with TRBJ2-7; D is ambiguous. The V gene lost 8 bases and the J gene lost 3 bases, with 11 bases spanning the gap. The CDR3 runs to 12 residues. Germline loops: CDR1 MDHEN, CDR2 SYDVKM. The CDR3 here is CASGDGDYEQYF. The CDR3 DNA reads as TGTGCCAGCGGAGACGGAGACTACGAGCAGTACTTC.

This rearrangement joins TRBV19 to TRBJ1-5, with D uncertain. V lost 2 bases, J lost 2 bases, and 16 bases lay in between. This CDR3 spans 17 amino acids. In germline, CDR1 is LNHDA, CDR2 SQIVND (reference sequence). This CDR3 is CASSILEIPLGNQPQHF. Here the CDR3 DNA reads TGTGCCAGTAGTATACTGGAGATCCCCTTGGGCAATCAGCCCCAGCATTTT.

This clone was seen only once. The chain employs TRBV19 and TRBJ1-4; D remains unclear. V lost 9 bases and J lost 16, with 24 bases in between. The CDR3 is 13 residues long. Germline V gene data show CDR1 as LNHDA and CDR2 as SQIVND (reference sequence). The CDR3 nucleotides read TGTGCCAGCCCGCCCGGGCAGAGGAGCGGAACGTTTTTT. Protein product: CASPPGQRSGTFF.

This chain connects TRBV28 to TRBJ2-2; a possible D gene is TRBD2 (7 bases). CDR1 MDHEN and CDR2 SYDVKM come from the germline V gene. The CDR3 is made up of 16 amino acids. Trimming took 8 bases from V and 3 from J, leaving 19 bases between them. CDR3 in amino acids: CASDPGGARYTGELFF. CDR3 sequence (DNA): TGTGCCAGCGACCCTGGGGGGGCTAGGTACACCGGGGAGCTGTTTTTT.

The chain is built from TRBV25-1 and TRBJ2-7, with D perhaps TRBD1 (6 bases). The germline V gene encodes CDR1 MGHDK and CDR2 SYGVNS. V gave up 10 bases and J gave up 3 bases, with 16 bases separating them. CDR3 size: 13 residues. CDR3 amino acids: CATSRDTHYEQYF. The CDR3 DNA is TGTGCCACCAGCCGGGACACCCACTACGAGCAGTACTTC.

The genes are TRBV5-1 and TRBJ2-7; D unresolved. This CDR3 spans 13 amino acids. Trimming pared 4 bases from V and 5 bases from J, leaving 13 bases between. Looked up from germline, CDR1 is SGHRS and CDR2 is YFSETQ. The CDR3 DNA is TGCGCCAGCAGCCCCGTCGGCCGCCACGAGCAGTACTTC. It codes for CASSPVGRHEQYF.

This clone is a singleton in its sample. The V and J genes are TRBV7-2 and TRBJ2-2; D is possibly TRBD1 (6 bases). Trimming removed 1 base from V and 10 bases from J, with 13 bases in between. From germline, CDR1 is SGHTA and CDR2 FQGNSA. The CDR3 contains 14 residues. The CDR3 DNA sequence: TGTGCCAGCAGCTTAGTGCGCAGGGGAAAGGAGCTGTTTTTT. It specifies CASSLVRRGKELFF. The entire variable domain, with the rest obtained from reference TRBV7-2 and TRBJ2-2, is as follows: GAGVSQSPSNKVTEKGKDVELRCDPISGHTALYWYRQSLGQGLEFLIYFQGNSAPDKSGLPSDRFSAERTGGSVSTLTIQRTQQEDSAVYLCASSLVRRGKELFFGEGSRLTVL.

The rearrangement joins TRBV28 to TRBJ2-7; D perhaps matches TRBD2 (5 bases). CDR3 length: 14 amino acids. V lost 7 bases and J lost 0, with 13 bases in between. From germline, CDR1 is MDHEN and CDR2 SYDVKM. The CDR3: CASNRGGYSYEQYF. The CDR3 DNA is TGTGCCAGCAACCGCGGAGGATACTCCTACGAGCAGTACTTC.

This clone was counted a few times. The V gene is TRBV10-3, the J gene TRBJ1-5, with TRBD1 as a possible D gene (5 bases). The germline V and J ends were trimmed by 4 bases and 4 bases, with 8 bases remaining between them. There are 13 residues in the CDR3. Germline CDR1 reads ENHRY; CDR2 reads SYGVKD. Here the CDR3 DNA reads TGTGCCATCAGTGGGGACCTTAATCAGCCCCAGCATTTT. Protein product: CAISGDLNQPQHF.

The genes are TRBV6-1 and TRBJ1-1; D unresolved. This CDR3 comprises 13 residues. Trimming pared 7 bases from V and 3 bases from J, leaving 12 bases between. CDR1 is MNHNS and CDR2 is SASEGT in the germline V gene. The CDR3 DNA reads TGTGCCAGCATATCGACAAGACACACTGAAGCTTTCTTT. The encoded protein is CASISTRHTEAFF.

V usage is TRBV5-1 and J usage is TRBJ1-1, with TRBD1 matching 7 bases. The junction had 7 bases not matched to a gene; V was cut back by 4 bases and J by 10 bases. The CDR3 runs 12 residues. Per germline, CDR1 SGHRS and CDR2 YFSETQ. The CDR3 bases are TGCGCCAGCAGCCCGGACAGGTTGAGAGCTTTCTTT. As protein: CASSPDRLRAFF.

This chain joins TRBV7-3 and TRBJ2-5, with a possible D match to TRBD1 (6 bases). V was cut by 5 bases and J by 1 base, with 11 bases left in between. The CDR3 runs to 14 residues. From germline, CDR1 is SGHTA and CDR2 FQGTGA. Here the CDR3 reads CASSPTGLQETQYF. In nucleotides, the CDR3 is TGTGCCAGCAGCCCTACAGGGCTCCAAGAGACCCAGTACTTC.

This chain uses TRBV13 with TRBJ2-7, with D possibly being TRBD2 (5 bases). The CDR3 runs to 13 residues. Per the germline V gene, CDR1 is PRHDT and CDR2 is FYEKMQ (reference sequence). Trimming took 4 bases from V and 6 from J, leaving 13 bases between them. This CDR3 is CASSSGSRAEQYF. The CDR3 nucleotides are TGTGCCAGCAGCTCGGGGTCCCGGGCCGAGCAGTACTTC.

J is TRBJ2-7 and V is TRBV10-3; 14 nucleotides match TRBD2. CDR1 is ENHRY and CDR2 is SYGVKD in the germline V gene. The CDR3 covers 17 residues. Unmatched junction bases numbered 7, after V lost 3 bases and J lost 3 bases. The CDR3 sequence is CAISDGTSGSGGYEQYF. CDR3 DNA sequence: TGTGCCATCAGTGACGGGACTAGCGGGAGTGGGGGCTACGAGCAGTACTTC.

The genes are TRBV5-6 and TRBJ1-2; D gene uncertain. Deletions cut 3 bases from V and 9 bases from J, with 18 bases between. The CDR3 has 14 residues. Germline V gene sequence: CDR1 SGHDT, CDR2 YYEEEE. CDR3 in amino acids: CASSSPRERRSYTF. CDR3 in DNA: TGTGCCAGCAGCTCCCCCCGGGAAAGACGGAGCTACACCTTC.

The chain links TRBV2 to TRBJ2-5, with 9 bases lining up with TRBD1. The germline V gene encodes CDR1 SNHLY and CDR2 FYNNEI. CDR3 length: 14 amino acids. After removal of 11 bases from V and 2 bases from J, the junction contained 9 bases not matched to a gene. Here the CDR3 DNA reads TGTGCCTCCCGACCGGGACAGGGACAAGAGACCCAGTACTTC. This translates into CASRPGQGQETQYF. The full variable domain, with the rest looked up from reference TRBV2 and TRBJ2-5, is EPEVTQTPSHQVTQMGQEVILRCVPISNHLYFYWYRQILGQKVEFLVSFYNNEISEKSEIFDDQFSVERPDGSNFTLKIRSTKLEDSAMYFCASRPGQGQETQYFGPGTRLLVL.

The chain uses TRBV5-1 and TRBJ1-1; D is undetermined. The ends were cut back, 3 bases at V and 2 bases at J, with 8 bases in the middle. Germline CDR1 and CDR2: SGHRS and YFSETQ. The CDR3 is 13 residues long. The CDR3 loop reads CASSSMINTEAFF. For the CDR3, the DNA is TGCGCCAGCAGCTCGATGATTAACACTGAAGCTTTCTTT.

The chain links TRBV5-8 to TRBJ2-2, with 9 bases identical to TRBD1. Germline CDR1 SGHTS, CDR2 YDEGEE. This CDR3 contains 16 residues. V was clipped by 3 bases and J by 3 bases; unmatched bases: 6. This CDR3 is CASSYAQGADTGELFF. The CDR3 nucleotides read TGTGCCAGCAGCTACGCACAGGGGGCCGACACCGGGGAGCTGTTTTTT.

The V call is TRBV14, the J call TRBJ1-2; possible D gene TRBD1, 6 bases. V was pared by 4 bases and J by 2 bases, with 8 bases between. CDR1 and CDR2 from the germline V gene are SGHDN and FVKESK. The CDR3 consists of 13 residues. The CDR3 bases are TGTGCCAGCAGCCTTACAGGGAACTATGGCTACACCTTC. This gives the protein CASSLTGNYGYTF. The full variable domain, with the rest looked up from reference TRBV14 and TRBJ1-2, is EAGVTQFPSHSVIEKGQTVTLRCDPISGHDNLYWYRRVMGKEIKFLLHFVKESKQDESGMPNNRFLAERTGGTYSTLKVQPAELEDSGVYFCASSLTGNYGYTFGSGTRLTVV.

The V and J genes are TRBV28 and TRBJ2-1; 7 bases are shared with TRBD1. This CDR3 is built from 13 residues. CDR1 and CDR2 (germline): MDHEN, SYDVKM. Trimming removed 5 bases from V and 8 bases from J; junction bases left unmatched: 6. CDR3 DNA sequence: TGTGCCAGCAGTCCGACAGGGAAGTATGAGCAGTTCTTC. Amino acids: CASSPTGKYEQFF.

The V gene is TRBV5-1, the J gene TRBJ2-3, with TRBD2 identical over 8 bases. Germline CDR1 reads SGHRS; CDR2 reads YFSETQ. V lost 6 bases and J lost 3; bases outside the gene matches: 12. The CDR3 runs 16 residues. CDR3 DNA: TGCGCCAGCACGAAGCGGGAGAAGGGTTTGACAGATACGCAGTATTTT. This gives the protein CASTKREKGLTDTQYF.

The sample holds one count of this clone. V usage is TRBV5-1 and J usage is TRBJ2-5; 9 nucleotides align to TRBD1. The CDR3 runs to 13 residues. V lost 6 bases and J lost 5; bases outside the gene matches: 5. Germline loops: CDR1 SGHRS, CDR2 YFSETQ. The CDR3 DNA is TGCGCCAGCACCCGGACAGGGGATGAGACCCAGTACTTC. Encoded protein: CASTRTGDETQYF.

This chain links TRBV5-1 with TRBJ2-1, with 7 bases fitting TRBD1. Looked up from germline, CDR1 is SGHRS and CDR2 is YFSETQ. The CDR3 extends over 16 amino acids. The J segment lost 2 bases and the V segment lost 2 bases, leaving 7 bases of the junction unmatched. This CDR3 is CASSFGTAITYNEQFF. The DNA for the CDR3 is TGCGCCAGCAGCTTCGGGACAGCTATTACCTACAATGAGCAGTTCTTC.